This entry lists 25 T cell receptor beta chains sequenced from one sample in a study of regulatory T cells in long-lasting Graves disease. The time point here: persistent/refractory GD, antithyroid drugs over 5 years with positive TRAb. PBMCs were the source of the RNA used for TCR sequencing. Building of the TCR beta libraries involved iRepertoire HTBI primers and Arm-PCR of CDR3 regions. One entry per CDR3 protein results from TCRdb running MiXCR on the multiplex PCR reads. In the table there are about 660,000 distinct CDR3 sequences, approximately 29% of which are singletons. The sequencing used peripheral blood mononuclear cells (PBMCs), collected when the disease was refractory, from a patient treated with antithyroid drugs. These receptors all stem from a female donor with Graves disease.

This chain connects TRBV3-1 to TRBJ2-5; 7 bases agree with TRBD2. The CDR3 is 14 residues long. The germline V gene encodes CDR1 LGHDT and CDR2 YNNKEL (reference sequence). Losses at the gene ends were 1 base for V and 2 bases for J; bases not matched to a gene: 1. For the CDR3, the DNA is TGTGCCAGCAGCCAAGCAGCGGGACAAGAGACCCAGTACTTC. It codes for CASSQAAGQETQYF.

The chain links TRBV10-2 to TRBJ2-5; 12 positions agree with TRBD2. Unmatched junction bases numbered 4, after V lost 7 bases and J lost 4 bases. The CDR3 runs 14 residues. Germline-derived CDR1 and CDR2 are WSHSY and SAAADI. The CDR3 DNA reads TGCGCCAGCAAAAAGGGACTAGCGGGAGAGACCCAGTACTTC. The encoded protein is CASKKGLAGETQYF.

The V call is TRBV6-1, the J call TRBJ2-2; 11 bases fit TRBD2. Germline V lookup: CDR1 MNHNS, CDR2 SASEGT. The J segment lost 5 bases and the V segment lost 5 bases, leaving 4 bases of the junction unmatched. The CDR3 contains 15 residues. The CDR3 nucleotides read TGTGCCAGCAGTCCTAGCGGGAGGCCTACCGGGGAGCTGTTTTTT. Protein: CASSPSGRPTGELFF.

This clonotype was seen only a few times. This rearrangement joins TRBV11-2 to TRBJ2-7, with a weak D call TRBD2 (6 bases). Germline V lookup: CDR1 SGHAT, CDR2 FQNNGV. CDR3 length: 16 amino acids. Trimming took 1 base from V and 4 from J, leaving 17 bases between them. The CDR3 DNA sequence: TGTGCCAGCAGCTTAGGAGGCGGAGGGGTTGCGTACGAGCAGTACTTC. The encoded protein is CASSLGGGGVAYEQYF.

This rearrangement joins TRBV10-1 to TRBJ2-7; D gene uncertain. V lost 3 bases to trimming and J lost 1 base, with 7 bases between them. This CDR3 contains 13 residues. Looked up from germline, CDR1 is WNHNN and CDR2 is SYGVQD (reference sequence). This CDR3 reads CASSDGRSYEQYF. The CDR3 DNA reads as TGCGCCAGCAGTGACGGCAGGTCCTACGAGCAGTACTTC.

The chain carries TRBV12-3 or TRBV12-4 and TRBJ2-7; D is ambiguous. Deletions cut 4 bases from V and 7 bases from J, with 11 bases between. CDR3 size: 12 residues. This CDR3 is CASSSRRLEQYF. The CDR3 nucleotides are TGTGCCAGCAGTTCCCGTCGCCTAGAGCAGTACTTC.

The chain is built from TRBV20-1 and TRBJ1-2; D is unclear. This CDR3 region has 13 residues. Germline V lookup: CDR1 DFQATT, CDR2 SNEGSKA (reference sequence). Trimming removed 5 bases at V and 0 bases at J, with 10 bases between. The chain's CDR3 is CSAPDNTNYGYTF. CDR3 nucleotide sequence: TGCAGTGCTCCAGACAATACTAACTATGGCTACACCTTC.

This clonotype was seen a few times. V and J are TRBV28 and TRBJ1-3; unclear D gene. This CDR3 has 14 residues. Deletions cut 6 bases from V and 0 bases from J, with 9 bases between. Per the germline V gene, CDR1 is MDHEN and CDR2 is SYDVKM. The CDR3 bases are TGTGCCAGCAGAAGCAGGCCCTCTGGAAACACCATATATTTT. Translating it yields CASRSRPSGNTIYF.

This clonotype has more than one count but fewer than ten. Possible read error: a much larger clone is one base away. V and J are TRBV28 and TRBJ1-2; possible D gene TRBD1, 6 bases. CDR1 MDHEN and CDR2 SYDVKM come from the germline V gene. CDR3 length: 14 amino acids. CDR3 coding DNA: TGTGCCAGCACCATAGGGGGACAAAACTATGGCTGCACCTTC. Protein: CASTIGGQNYGCTF.

The rearrangement links TRBV20-1 to TRBJ2-7; the match to TRBD1 covers 10 bases. V lost 3 bases and J lost 3; bases outside the gene matches: 8. The CDR3 runs to 15 residues. From germline, CDR1 is DFQATT and CDR2 SNEGSKA (reference sequence). In DNA, the CDR3 is TGCAGTGCTAGTGCCGGGACAGGGGCGTTCTACGAGCAGTACTTC. Translating it yields CSASAGTGAFYEQYF.

About this clonotype itself: A much larger clone differs by one base, so this may be a read error. The chain recombines TRBV12-3 or TRBV12-4 with TRBJ2-7; weak D call: TRBD1 (7 bases). This CDR3 comprises 15 residues. CDR3 nucleotide sequence: TGTGCCAGCAGATTTGGACAGGAGGGCATTGCGGAGCGGTACTTC. Amino acids: CASRFGQEGIAERYF.

This clonotype was seen a handful of times. CDR3 DNA sequence: TGTGCCAGCAGCCAGGACAATGAGCAGTTCTTC. Translation gives CASSQDNEQFF. V usage is TRBV6-1 and J usage is TRBJ2-1; D unclear. CDR1 is MNHNS, CDR2 SASEGT, per germline. The CDR3 is 11 amino acids. V dropped 6 bases and J dropped 5 bases, with 5 bases sitting between them.

The V call is TRBV27, the J call TRBJ2-2; D uncertain. Germline-derived CDR1 and CDR2 are MNHEY and SMNVEV (reference sequence). Trimming shortened V by 4 bases and J by 5 bases, and 11 bases separated the two germline ends. The CDR3 is 14 residues long. CDR3 bases: TGTGCCAGCAGTTATAGATACGATACCGGGGAGCTGTTTTTT. Translating it yields CASSYRYDTGELFF.

In its sample, this clonotype was seen a few times. The CDR3 DNA is TGTGCCAGCAGCTCTGACAGGGGCCCTGAAGCTTTCTTT. Its protein product is CASSSDRGPEAFF. The chain employs TRBV7-9 and TRBJ1-1; 8 positions agree with TRBD1. From germline, CDR1 is SEHNR and CDR2 FQNEAQ (reference sequence). V gave up 4 bases and J gave up 6 bases; unmatched junction bases: 4. This CDR3 has 13 amino acids.

V gene TRBV5-1 combines with J gene TRBJ2-2, with a tentative D call TRBD2 (5 bases). The ends were cut back, 0 bases at V and 7 bases at J, with 10 bases in the middle. The CDR3 runs 14 residues. Germline-derived CDR1 and CDR2 are SGHRS and YFSETQ. The CDR3 spells CASSLDGLIGELFF. The DNA of the CDR3 is TGCGCCAGCAGCTTGGACGGACTCATCGGGGAGCTGTTTTTT.

A few counts support this clonotype. For the CDR3, the DNA is TGCAGTGCTAGAGGCAGAAAGGGGGGAACCGGGGAGCTGTTTTTT. It yields the protein CSARGRKGGTGELFF. The rearrangement joins TRBV20-1 to TRBJ2-2; D tentatively fits TRBD1 or TRBD2 (6 bases each). Germline lookup yields CDR1 DFQATT and CDR2 SNEGSKA (reference sequence). The V and J ends lost 1 base and 5 bases respectively, with 14 bases between them. This CDR3 contains 15 residues.

Only a few counts were recorded for this clonotype. The chain has TRBV28 and TRBJ2-2; D assignment may be TRBD1 or TRBD2 (5 bases each). Germline V gene sequence: CDR1 MDHEN, CDR2 SYDVKM. This CDR3 is built from 18 residues. V was clipped by 3 bases and J by 4 bases, with 21 bases between them. Written as DNA, the CDR3 is TGTGCCAGCAGTTTTAGGGACCAGCACAAGAAATCCACCGGGGAGCTGTTTTTT. Protein sequence: CASSFRDQHKKSTGELFF.

This clonotype came up a few times. The chain combines TRBV2 with TRBJ2-7; the D is unclear. Germline V gene data show CDR1 as SNHLY and CDR2 as FYNNEI. V lost 4 bases to trimming and J lost 0 bases, with 10 bases between them. This CDR3 comprises 14 residues. The CDR3 loop reads CASSVDRVSYEQYF. In nucleotides, the CDR3 is TGTGCCAGCAGTGTCGATCGTGTCTCCTACGAGCAGTACTTC.

This clonotype was observed at least ten times. The chain employs TRBV27 and TRBJ1-6; 7 bases map to TRBD1. CDR3 length: 14 residues. Germline lookup yields CDR1 MNHEY and CDR2 SMNVEV (reference sequence). V gave up 3 bases and J gave up 8 bases; unmatched junction bases: 4. The CDR3, as DNA: TGTGCCAGCAGTTTTCCAGGGGGTGATTCACCCCTCCACTTT. Translation gives CASSFPGGDSPLHF.

The CDR3 region is CASSFQGAGGNQPQHF. Here the CDR3 DNA reads TGTGCCAGCAGCTTCCAAGGGGCAGGAGGCAATCAGCCCCAGCATTTT. The rearrangement joins TRBV7-3 to TRBJ1-5, with D perhaps TRBD1 (5 bases). V lost 3 bases and J 2 bases, leaving 14 bases between the germline ends. The CDR3 is 16 amino acids. CDR1 and CDR2 from the germline V gene are SGHTA and FQGTGA.

This clonotype appeared many times. The chain couples TRBV11-2 to TRBJ1-1, with TRBD1 matching over 8 bases. V lost 3 bases to trimming and J lost 7 bases; unmatched junction nucleotides: 7. Germline V lookup: CDR1 SGHAT, CDR2 FQNNGV. The CDR3 extends over 14 amino acids. The CDR3 DNA reads TGTGCCAGCAGCTTTGATGGGACAGGCGGTGAAGCTTTCTTT. Its translation is CASSFDGTGGEAFF. Supplemented by reference TRBV11-2 and TRBJ1-1, the full variable domain reads EAGVAQSPRYKIIEKRQSVAFWCNPISGHATLYWYQQILGQGPKLLIQFQNNGVVDDSQLPKDRFSAERLKGVDSTLKIQPAKLEDSAVYLCASSFDGTGGEAFFGQGTRLTVV.

V is TRBV30 and J is TRBJ1-5; D is uncertain. Deletions cut 2 bases from V and 2 bases from J, with 10 bases between. This CDR3 comprises 14 residues. Germline V CDR1 and CDR2: GTSNPN, SVGIG (reference sequence). Here the CDR3 DNA reads TGTGCCTGGAGTATCGCTAACGGCAATCAGCCCCAGCATTTT. As protein: CAWSIANGNQPQHF.

This clonotype showed up many times. The rearrangement joins TRBV11-2 to TRBJ1-2; D might be TRBD1 (5 bases). Trimming shortened V by 5 bases and J by 7 bases, and 20 bases separated the two germline ends. Germline CDR1 SGHAT, CDR2 FQNNGV. CDR3 size: 15 residues. The chain's CDR3 is CASSPGARGSAGYTF. The CDR3 region has the DNA TGTGCCAGCAGCCCCGGGGCGAGGGGATCGGCTGGCTACACCTTC.

In its sample, this clonotype was seen a few times. J is TRBJ1-1 and V is TRBV10-3; weak D call: TRBD1 (5 bases). Germline assignment: CDR1 ENHRY and CDR2 SYGVKD. The V end was cut by 4 bases, the J end by 3 bases, with 12 bases between. The CDR3 length is 14 residues. The CDR3 nucleotides are TGTGCCATCAGTGCGGACGCAGGGTACACTGAAGCTTTCTTT. The encoded protein is CAISADAGYTEAFF.

This clonotype was seen only a few times. V gene TRBV7-9 combines with J gene TRBJ1-1; D is undetermined. With 4 bases removed from V and 0 bases from J, the gap between germline ends came to 9 bases. The CDR3 is 14 residues long. The germline gives CDR1 SEHNR, CDR2 FQNEAQ (reference sequence). The CDR3, as DNA: TGTGCCAGCAGCTGGCAACCCATGAACACTGAAGCTTTCTTT. It yields the protein CASSWQPMNTEAFF. The full variable domain, its missing parts supplied by reference TRBV7-9 and TRBJ1-1, is DTGVSQNPRHKITKRGQNVTFRCDPISEHNRLYWYRQTLGQGPEFLTYFQNEAQLEKSRLLSDRFSAERPKGSFSTLEIQRTEQGDSAMYLCASSWQPMNTEAFFGQGTRLTVV.